The T cell receptor beta chain under discussion was sequenced for a study of cytomegalovirus exposure and HLA in healthy donors. This clone was detected a few times. What it recognizes is unknown. The sample has other DNA sequences that encode this CDR3 too. General study findings and limits: Cytomegalovirus status was reportedly diagnosed by the classifier with high sensitivity and specificity. One later analysis, an examination of the 120 or so validation repertoires, found that first-cohort TCR clusters tended to co-occur in them.

The repertoire was sequenced with immunoSEQ multiplex PCR; TCRdb's copy has only in-frame clones and lacks some. The table has more than 90,000 clones, approximately 88% seen once. Germline V gene data show CDR1 as MNHEY and CDR2 as SMNVEV (reference sequence). The CDR3 contains 13 residues. Trimming took 2 bases from V and 4 from J, leaving 9 bases between them. Specimen: PBMCs. The V and J genes are TRBV27 and TRBJ2-7; D is perhaps TRBD2 (6 bases). The TCR originated in a man between 18 and 29 years old in good health and CMV-seronegative. DNA of the CDR3: TGTGCCAGCAGTTTAGGGGGAGGTTACGAGCAGTACTTC. Encoded protein: CASSLGGGYEQYF.